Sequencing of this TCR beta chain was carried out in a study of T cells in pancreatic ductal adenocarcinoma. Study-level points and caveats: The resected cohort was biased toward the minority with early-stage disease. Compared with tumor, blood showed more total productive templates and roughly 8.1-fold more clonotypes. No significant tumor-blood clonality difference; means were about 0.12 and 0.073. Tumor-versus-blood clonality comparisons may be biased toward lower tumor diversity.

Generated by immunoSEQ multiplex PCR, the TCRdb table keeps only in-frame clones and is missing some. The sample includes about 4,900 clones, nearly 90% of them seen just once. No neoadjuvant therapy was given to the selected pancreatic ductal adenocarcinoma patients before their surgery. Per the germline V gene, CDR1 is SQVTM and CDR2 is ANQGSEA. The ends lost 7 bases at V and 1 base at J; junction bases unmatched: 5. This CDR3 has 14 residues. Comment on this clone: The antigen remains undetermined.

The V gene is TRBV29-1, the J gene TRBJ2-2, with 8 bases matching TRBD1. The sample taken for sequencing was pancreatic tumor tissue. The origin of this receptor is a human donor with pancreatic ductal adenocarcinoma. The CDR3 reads CSGTGQGNTGELFF. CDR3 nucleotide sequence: TGCAGCGGGACCGGACAGGGGAACACCGGGGAGCTGTTTTTT.